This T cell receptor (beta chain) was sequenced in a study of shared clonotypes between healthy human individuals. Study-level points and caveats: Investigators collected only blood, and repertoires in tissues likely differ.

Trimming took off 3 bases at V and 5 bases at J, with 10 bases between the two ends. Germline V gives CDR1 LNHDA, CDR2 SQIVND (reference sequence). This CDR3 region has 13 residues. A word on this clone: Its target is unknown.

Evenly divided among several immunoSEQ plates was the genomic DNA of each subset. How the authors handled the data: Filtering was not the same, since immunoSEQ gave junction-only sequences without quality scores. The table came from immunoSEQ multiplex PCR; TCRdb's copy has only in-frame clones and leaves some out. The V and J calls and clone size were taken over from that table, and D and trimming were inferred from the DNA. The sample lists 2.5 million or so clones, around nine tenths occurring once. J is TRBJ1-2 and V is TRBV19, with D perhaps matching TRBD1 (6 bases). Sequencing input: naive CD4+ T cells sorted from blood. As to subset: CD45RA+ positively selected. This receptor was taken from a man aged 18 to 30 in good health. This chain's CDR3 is CASSIGTQYGYTF. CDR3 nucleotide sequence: TGTGCCAGTAGTATCGGGACACAGTATGGCTACACCTTC.